These 30 T cell receptor beta chains were sequenced from one sample in a study of CD8+ T cells in alopecia areata. RNA was isolated and reverse transcribed to cDNA, the sequencing template. Clones were sequenced by immunoSEQ multiplex PCR, and TCRdb holds only the in-frame ones, with some missing. The sample has about 270,000 clones, none seen only once. Cells from pooled cutaneous lymph nodes were sorted by CD4, CD8alpha, NKG2D, NKG2ACE and other markers. Sequencing was done on a sample of CD4+ T cells sorted from a lymph node. Source of these receptors: a C3H/HeJ mouse with alopecia areata. MHC haplotype here: H2-k.

Ten or more counts support this clone. Gene names follow the mouse nomenclature. The read is 4 residues too short to cover the CDR3 end, so that end is filled in from the germline J gene. Distinct nucleotide sequences in the sample also encode this CDR3. J is TRBJ2-3 and V is TRBV19; the D gene is possibly TRBD1 (5 bases). The CDR3 spans 14 residues. The germline V gene has CDR1 FNHDT and CDR2 SITEND (reference sequence). The V end lost 2 bases, the J end lost 0 bases, and 7 bases lay between the germline ends. The CDR3 is CASSIQGSAETLYF. The sequenced part of the CDR3 DNA is TGTGCCAGCAGTATCCAGGGTAGTGCAGAA.

This clone was detected only a few times. All gene names here are mouse names. The CDR3 goes on 4 residues after the read ends, and that part is filled in from the germline J gene. This sample includes further DNA sequences coding for the same CDR3. The rearrangement joins TRBV13-1 to TRBJ2-2; 11 bases are shared with TRBD1. The CDR3 totals 15 residues. V lost 3 bases and J lost 4; bases outside the gene matches: 2. CDR1 NSHNY and CDR2 SYGAGN come from the germline V gene. Here the CDR3 reads CASSGGQGGTGQLYF. CDR3 bases read: TGTGCCAGCAGTGGGGGACAGGGGGGCACCGGG.

This clone occurred a few times. The genes and germline here are from mouse. Read sequence stops 4 residues before the CDR3 end, and the germline J gene provides the missing end. This chain joins TRBV17 and TRBJ2-5, with TRBD1 matching over 11 bases. This CDR3 contains 16 residues. Germline CDR1 MNHDT, CDR2 YYDKIL. V dropped 0 bases and J dropped 3; count of bases not matched to a gene: 2. The CDR3 loop is CASSREGDRGQDTQYF. CDR3 bases read: TGTGCTAGCAGTAGAGAAGGGGACAGGGGGCAAGAC.

Note on this clone: These gene names are mouse names. The CDR3 sequence is CASSNRGAETLYF. The sequenced CDR3 bases are TGTGCCAGCTCGAACAGGGGTGCAGAA. The chain employs TRBV13-2 and TRBJ2-3; maybe TRBD1 (6 bases). The read terminates 4 residues ahead of where the CDR3 ends, so the germline J gene completes it. V was shortened by 7 bases and J by 1 base, with 10 bases between the two germline ends. Germline lookup yields CDR1 NNHNN and CDR2 SYGAGS (reference sequence). The CDR3 has 13 residues.

A few counts support this clone. Mouse names are used for the genes. The read terminates 4 residues before the CDR3 end, so the remaining end is supplied by the germline J gene. The chain combines TRBV5 with TRBJ2-1, with TRBD1 as a possible D gene (6 bases). There are 15 residues in the CDR3. Germline CDR1 LGHNA, CDR2 YNLKQL (reference sequence). Trimming shortened V by 0 bases and J by 3 bases, and 9 bases separated the two germline ends. CDR3 protein: CASSQEAGVYAEQFF. CDR3 DNA, as far as it was read: TGTGCCAGCAGCCAAGAGGCAGGGGTCTATGCT.

Notes on this clone: The gene names here belong to mouse. The read ends 4 residues shy of where the CDR3 ends; the end is completed using the germline J gene. V gene TRBV13-3 combines with J gene TRBJ2-3; no clear D gene. Between the trimmed V and J ends, which lost 1 base and 0 bases, there was a span of 6 bases. The CDR3 covers 14 residues. In germline, CDR1 is NNHDY, CDR2 SYVADS. The CDR3 sequence: CASSDSISAETLYF. The sequenced part of the CDR3 DNA is TGTGCCAGCAGTGATTCTATTAGTGCAGAA.

On this clone itself: Gene names denote mouse genes. The sequence runs out 4 residues before the end of the CDR3; the remainder is reconstructed from the germline J gene. This chain uses TRBV13-1 with TRBJ2-5; possible D gene TRBD1, 6 bases. CDR1 is NSHNY, CDR2 SYGAGN, per germline. V lost 8 bases to trimming and J lost 3 bases, with 7 bases between them. The CDR3 covers 11 residues. The CDR3 reads CARGGQDTQYF. The DNA read from the CDR3 is TGTGCCAGAGGGGGACAAGAC.

This clone was observed a handful of times. Gene names follow the mouse nomenclature. The read finishes 4 residues shy of the CDR3 end, and the germline J gene is used to complete it. The chain employs TRBV15 and TRBJ2-5; possibly TRBD1 for D (6 bases). This CDR3 comprises 13 residues. The germline V gene encodes CDR1 SGHND and CDR2 FRSKSL. V was shortened by 8 bases and J by 2 bases, with 11 bases between the two germline ends. The DNA read from the CDR3 is TGTGCCAGCCGCTGGGACATCCAAGAC. Encoded protein: CASRWDIQD. The CDR3 as a whole reads CASRWDIQDTQYF.

Concerning this clone itself: Gene and germline names: mouse. Read data end 4 residues before the CDR3 end; the end is taken from the germline J gene. Different DNA sequences within this sample yield the same CDR3. The V and J genes are TRBV13-1 and TRBJ1-2; D possibly corresponds to TRBD1 (5 bases). This CDR3 is built from 12 residues. The V gene's germline CDR1 is NSHNY and CDR2 SYGAGN. This CDR3 reads CASSDAGSDYTF. CDR3 bases read: TGTGCCAGCAGTGATGCAGGGTCC.

This clone has a handful of counts. Each gene name is a mouse one. The read ends 4 residues shy of where the CDR3 ends; the end is completed using the germline J gene. This chain uses TRBV14 with TRBJ1-1; D possibly corresponds to TRBD1 (6 bases). Germline CDR1 and CDR2: SGHDT and FRDEAV. CDR3 length: 12 amino acids. CDR3 in amino acids: CASSLGGREVFF. The sequenced CDR3 bases are TGTGCCAGCAGTCTGGGGGGGCGA. The entire variable domain, with the rest obtained from reference TRBV14 and TRBJ1-1, is as follows: EAGVTQSPRYAVLQEGQAVSFWCDPISGHDTLYWYQQPRDQGPQLLVYFRDEAVIDNSQLPSDRFSAVRPKGTNSTLKIQSAKQGDTATYLCASSLGGREVFFGKGTRLTVV.

This clone has a handful of counts. Mouse names are used for the genes. The DNA ends 4 residues before the CDR3 does, and the rest of the CDR3 is filled in from the germline J gene. Other DNA sequences from this sample encode an identical CDR3 as well. This sequence joins TRBV1 and TRBJ2-7; D perhaps matches TRBD2 (6 bases). The germline V gene has CDR1 NSQYPW and CDR2 LRSPGD (reference sequence). This CDR3 contains 13 residues. The part of the CDR3 DNA that was read is TGCACCTGCAGTGCAGATCGGGGGGAT. This encodes CTCSADRGD. The CDR3 in full is CTCSADRGDEQYF.

Comment on this clone: Any gene name here is a mouse gene name. With the read ending 4 residues before the CDR3 end, the germline J gene is used to fill in that end. The V gene is TRBV13-2, the J gene TRBJ1-2; tentative D call: TRBD1 (6 bases). V was cut by 5 bases and J by 4 bases, with 9 bases left in between. CDR1 and CDR2 (germline): NNHNN, SYGAGS (reference sequence). The CDR3 loop spans 12 amino acids. CDR3 protein: CASGQGSSDYTF. The DNA read from the CDR3 is TGTGCCAGCGGGCAGGGGAGCTCC.

This clone was seen a handful of times. Each gene name is a mouse one. The read comes to an end 4 residues before the CDR3 does, leaving the germline J gene to fill in the end. The chain is built from TRBV13-3 and TRBJ2-7; 12 nucleotides line up with TRBD2. Germline V gene sequence: CDR1 NNHDY, CDR2 SYVADS. CDR3 length: 17 amino acids. The trim removed 3 bases at V and 0 bases at J, leaving 7 bases unmatched. The CDR3 sequence: CASSGGLGGRSSYEQYF. CDR3 DNA, as far as it was read: TGTGCCAGCAGTGGGGGACTGGGGGGAAGGAGCTCCTAT.

This clone was counted many times. Here the gene names and germline are mouse. With the read ending 4 residues before the CDR3 end, the germline J gene is used to fill in that end. The rearrangement links TRBV19 to TRBJ2-1; 8 positions match TRBD2. Germline V gene data show CDR1 as FNHDT and CDR2 as SITEND (reference sequence). CDR3 size: 14 residues. V lost 3 bases to trimming and J lost 2 bases; unmatched junction nucleotides: 1. CDR3 bases read: TGTGCCAGCAGTAAACTGGGGGACTATGCT. Protein: CASSKLGDYA. The complete CDR3 sequence is CASSKLGDYAEQFF.

A remark on this clone: Here the gene names and germline are mouse. The read halts 4 residues ahead of the CDR3 end, with the missing end drawn from the germline J gene. This same CDR3 is encoded by further DNA sequences in the sample. The rearrangement links TRBV13-1 to TRBJ2-3, with a weak D call TRBD1 (5 bases). CDR3 length: 14 amino acids. CDR1 is NSHNY, CDR2 SYGAGN, per germline. The V gene lost 3 bases and the J gene lost 0 bases, with 8 bases spanning the gap. CDR3 residues: CASSGQISAETLYF. The sequenced CDR3 bases are TGTGCCAGCAGTGGACAGATAAGTGCAGAA.

For this clone: Germline and genes: mouse. The read halts 4 residues ahead of the CDR3 end, with the missing end drawn from the germline J gene. This chain uses TRBV31 with TRBJ2-3; 7 bases agree with TRBD2. Trimming at V came to 0 bases and at J to 0 bases, leaving 6 bases not matched to a gene. The CDR3 contains 16 residues. The germline V gene encodes CDR1 GKSSPN and CDR2 SITVG. Incomplete CDR3 DNA: TGTGCCTGGAGTCTGTTTGGGGGGACTAGTGCAGAA. Translation gives CAWSLFGGTSAE. In full, the CDR3 is CAWSLFGGTSAETLYF.

This clone was detected only a few times. Each gene name is a mouse one. From the germline J gene comes the end of the CDR3, since the read stops 4 residues before it. This chain links TRBV13-1 with TRBJ2-7; TRBD1 agrees at 7 bases. The CDR3 has 14 residues. V shed 1 base, J shed 0 bases, and the junction held 1 base outside the gene matches. The germline V gene has CDR1 NSHNY and CDR2 SYGAGN. Incomplete CDR3 DNA: TGTGCCAGCAGTGATCAGGGGGTCTCCTAT. Its protein is CASSDQGVSY. The entire CDR3 reads CASSDQGVSYEQYF.

Remarks on this clone: Gene names are the mouse ones. The read stops 4 residues short of the end of the CDR3; the missing end is completed from the germline J gene. The same CDR3 also results from other DNA sequences found in this sample. The rearrangement links TRBV13-3 to TRBJ1-1; D gene ambiguous. Germline CDR1 and CDR2: NNHDY and SYVADS. This CDR3 spans 10 amino acids. The V and J ends lost 5 bases and 4 bases respectively, with 3 bases between them. This CDR3 is CASRGTEVFF. The sequenced part of the CDR3 DNA is TGTGCCAGCAGAGGCACA.

A word on this clone: Gene and germline names: mouse. Read coverage stops 4 residues before the CDR3 terminus; the germline J gene supplies the remainder. V usage is TRBV5 and J usage is TRBJ2-5; maybe TRBD1 (5 bases). Trimming stripped 2 bases from V and 3 bases from J, with 12 bases between. This CDR3 contains 15 residues. Germline V gene sequence: CDR1 LGHNA, CDR2 YNLKQL (reference sequence). Partial CDR3 DNA: TGTGCCAGCAGCCAAATAAAAGGACAACAAGAC. Protein sequence: CASSQIKGQQD. The CDR3, in full, reads CASSQIKGQQDTQYF.

This clone was counted a few times. The gene symbols are mouse symbols. The read gets to within 4 residues of the CDR3 end, and the germline J gene fills in the rest. This same CDR3 is encoded by further DNA sequences in the sample. The V and J genes are TRBV13-1 and TRBJ2-7; 8 bases are a match to TRBD2. The CDR3 is made up of 16 amino acids. Germline lookup yields CDR1 NSHNY and CDR2 SYGAGN. Trimming removed 0 bases from V and 0 bases from J; junction bases left unmatched: 5. The chain's CDR3 is CASSDALGASSYEQYF. Incomplete CDR3 DNA: TGTGCCAGCAGTGATGCACTGGGGGCAAGCTCCTAT.

With respect to this clone: These gene names are mouse names. From the germline J gene comes the end of the CDR3, since the read stops 4 residues before it. The genes are TRBV13-1 and TRBJ2-2; 12 bases match TRBD1. Germline V gene sequence: CDR1 NSHNY, CDR2 SYGAGN. The CDR3 spans 17 residues. V lost 3 bases, J lost 0 bases, and 3 bases stayed unmatched. CDR3 amino acids: CASSGDRGPANTGQLYF. CDR3 DNA, as far as it was read: TGTGCCAGCAGTGGGGACAGGGGGCCGGCAAACACCGGG.

This clone has only a few counts. Gene names and germline match the mouse. The sequence runs out 3 residues before the end of the CDR3; the remainder is reconstructed from the germline J gene. Other DNA sequences in this specimen translate into the identical CDR3. This rearrangement joins TRBV13-2 to TRBJ1-6; a weak D match, TRBD1 (6 bases). TRBJ1-6 is an open reading frame whose function is uncertain. The V end lost 0 bases, the J end lost 5 bases, and 9 bases lay between the germline ends. Germline CDR1 is NNHNN and CDR2 is SYGAGS (reference sequence). The CDR3 covers 15 residues. The CDR3 reads CASGDAGTNNSPLYF. Partial CDR3 DNA: TGTGCCAGCGGTGATGCAGGGACAAATAATTCGCCC.

About this clone itself: Gene names and germline refer to mouse. The read terminates 4 residues ahead of where the CDR3 ends, so the germline J gene completes it. The V and J genes are TRBV13-1 and TRBJ2-2; TRBD1 aligns across 10 bases. Germline values: CDR1 NSHNY, CDR2 SYGAGN. The CDR3 runs to 17 residues. Losses at the gene ends were 3 bases for V and 1 base for J; bases not matched to a gene: 6. The covered CDR3 bases are TGTGCCAGCAGTGGAGACAGGGGGCAGGGAAACACCGGG. It encodes CASSGDRGQGNTG. The CDR3 reads in full as CASSGDRGQGNTGQLYF.

Points on this clone: The germline and genes are mouse ones. The missing CDR3 end, 4 residues past where the read stops, is filled in from the germline J gene. This CDR3 is also generated by other DNA sequences in the sample. This chain links TRBV19 with TRBJ2-3; 10 bases are shared with TRBD1. Trimming removed 6 bases from V and 3 bases from J; junction bases left unmatched: 4. Germline V gene lookup returns CDR1 FNHDT and CDR2 SITEND (reference sequence). This CDR3 region has 14 residues. The covered CDR3 bases are TGTGCCAGCACCCCGGGACAGGGGGCAGAA. Translating gives CASTPGQGAE. The complete CDR3 reads CASTPGQGAETLYF.

This clone was observed a handful of times. The genes and germline here are from mouse. Read coverage stops 4 residues before the CDR3 terminus; the germline J gene supplies the remainder. The V call is TRBV13-1, the J call TRBJ2-2; TRBD2 might be the D (6 bases). The CDR3 length is 14 residues. V gave up 2 bases and J gave up 4 bases, with 9 bases separating them. Germline values: CDR1 NSHNY, CDR2 SYGAGN. The CDR3 sequence: CASSEIGGTGQLYF. CDR3 DNA, as far as it was read: TGTGCCAGCAGTGAGATTGGGGGCACCGGG.

This clone was detected a few times. The gene symbols are mouse symbols. The CDR3 end is not reached by the read, which stops 4 residues before it; the germline J gene fills it in. The rearrangement uses TRBV21 and TRBJ1-1; tentatively, D is TRBD1 (5 bases). TRBV21 is flagged as an ORF with uncertain function. The ends were cut back, 6 bases at V and 0 bases at J, with 11 bases in the middle. The CDR3 runs 14 residues. The chain's CDR3 is CASRKTASNTEVFF. The part of the CDR3 DNA that was read is TGTGCTAGCAGGAAGACAGCCTCAAACACA.

This clone turned up a few times. These gene names are mouse names. The covered CDR3 bases are TGTGCCAGCAGCAAGACAGTTGACCAAGAC. It encodes CASSKTVDQD. The whole CDR3 protein is CASSKTVDQDTQYF. V usage is TRBV19 and J usage is TRBJ2-5, with a tentative D call TRBD1 (5 bases). Coverage ceases 4 residues before the CDR3 finishes, and the germline J gene fills in the end. V dropped 5 bases and J dropped 1 base, with 11 bases sitting between them. The CDR3 spans 14 residues. Germline V CDR1 and CDR2: FNHDT, SITEND (reference sequence).

In its sample, this clone was seen a few times. Gene names follow the mouse nomenclature. The missing CDR3 end, 4 residues past where the read stops, is filled in from the germline J gene. This sample also contains other DNA sequences that code for the same CDR3. The J gene is TRBJ2-7, the V gene TRBV1; D call uncertain. Germline-derived CDR1 and CDR2 are NSQYPW and LRSPGD (reference sequence). The CDR3 length is 11 residues. The CDR3: CTCSAQYEQYF. The sequenced CDR3 bases are TGCACCTGCAGTGCACAGTAT.

Details on this clone: The genes are named according to mouse. The DNA ends 4 residues before the CDR3 does, and the rest of the CDR3 is filled in from the germline J gene. This specimen includes other DNA sequences encoding the same CDR3. J is TRBJ2-1 and V is TRBV13-3; 10 positions agree with TRBD2. CDR3 length: 14 residues. CDR1 is NNHDY and CDR2 is SYVADS in the germline V gene. Trimming removed 6 bases from V and 4 bases from J; junction bases left unmatched: 4. The CDR3 region is CASNRDWGYAEQFF. The CDR3 DNA, read in part, is TGTGCCAGCAATCGGGACTGGGGATATGCT.

In the case of this clone: Genes and germline come from the mouse. The read halts 4 residues ahead of the CDR3 end, with the missing end drawn from the germline J gene. The chain uses TRBV31 and TRBJ2-2; weak D call: TRBD1 (5 bases). Per the germline V gene, CDR1 is GKSSPN and CDR2 is SITVG. The CDR3 sequence is 12 residues long. The V and J ends lost 5 bases and 1 base respectively, with 5 bases between them. The sequenced CDR3 bases are TGTGCCTGGGACAGAAACACCGGG. Translating it yields CAWDRNTG. The full CDR3 reads CAWDRNTGQLYF.